The 30 T cell receptor beta chains below all came from one sample that was sequenced in a study of OX40 agonist ivuxolimab in advanced cancers. Produced via immunoSEQ multiplex PCR; TCRdb's table is partial and in-frame only. The data show fewer than 75,000 clones, approximately 90% seen once. This specimen consisted of CD4+ or CD8+ T cells sorted from blood, obtained in a trial of the OX40 agonist ivuxolimab. Receptors were obtained from an adult with an advanced solid tumor such as melanoma, head and neck, liver or kidney cancer.

The rearrangement links TRBV19 to TRBJ2-1; 14 nucleotides agree with TRBD2. CDR1 is LNHDA, CDR2 SQIVND, per germline (reference sequence). The CDR3 contains 19 residues. J gave up 1 base and V 4 bases, and 9 bases lay outside the gene matches. The CDR3 region has the DNA TGTGCCAGTAGTACGGGACTAGCGGGAGAGGGGGGGTCCTACAATGAGCAGTTCTTC. Residues: CASSTGLAGEGGSYNEQFF.

The V gene is TRBV6-1, the J gene TRBJ2-1; TRBD2 aligns across 9 bases. The junction had 7 bases not matched to a gene; V was cut back by 2 bases and J by 5 bases. Germline V CDR1 and CDR2: MNHNS, SASEGT. The CDR3 runs to 16 residues. CDR3 amino acids: CASSERRASGNNEQFF. As DNA, the CDR3 is TGTGCCAGCAGTGAACGTAGGGCTAGCGGGAACAATGAGCAGTTCTTC.

The chain couples TRBV11-3 to TRBJ2-7; D possibly corresponds to TRBD2 (5 bases). Trimming cost V 1 base and J 5 bases, with 15 bases left between them. In germline, CDR1 is SGHNT, CDR2 YENEEA. This CDR3 spans 15 amino acids. CDR3 bases: TGTGCCAGCAGCTTAGCTCACGGGAATGTAAACGAGCAGTACTTC. Amino acids: CASSLAHGNVNEQYF. Drawing the rest from reference TRBV11-3 and TRBJ2-7, the complete variable domain is EAGVVQSPRYKIIEKKQPVAFWCNPISGHNTLYWYLQNLGQGPELLIRYENEEAVDDSQLPKDRFSAERLKGVDSTLKIQPAELGDSAVYLCASSLAHGNVNEQYFGPGTRLTVT.

This chain joins TRBV19 and TRBJ2-1; 10 bases are a match to TRBD2. The CDR3 consists of 13 residues. V lost 10 bases, J lost 9 bases, and 9 bases stayed unmatched. The germline V gene has CDR1 LNHDA and CDR2 SQIVND (reference sequence). CDR3: CANGAGGPSEQFF. As DNA, the CDR3 is TGTGCCAACGGAGCGGGAGGGCCCTCTGAGCAGTTCTTC.

The rearrangement uses TRBV10-3 and TRBJ2-7; 11 bases match TRBD2. V shed 5 bases and J 2 bases; nucleotides not matched to a gene: 17. The CDR3 is 19 amino acids. In germline, CDR1 is ENHRY, CDR2 SYGVKD. The CDR3 DNA reads as TGTGCCATCAGTTTTGAGGACAGGGGAGGGACTAGCGGAGCCTACGAGCAGTACTTC. Translation gives CAISFEDRGGTSGAYEQYF.

This clone was seen once. The rearrangement uses TRBV5-8 and TRBJ1-1; D not certain. V was shortened by 1 base and J by 6 bases, with 4 bases between the two germline ends. CDR1 is SGHTS and CDR2 is YDEGEE in the germline V gene. The CDR3 length is 11 residues. The CDR3, as DNA: TGTGCCAGCAGCTTGTACGCTGAAGCTTTCTTT. It is translated as CASSLYAEAFF.

The V gene is TRBV5-1, the J gene TRBJ2-1; D is undetermined. Germline V CDR1 and CDR2: SGHRS, YFSETQ. This CDR3 region has 14 residues. V was trimmed by 2 bases and J by 7 bases, leaving 13 bases between them. This CDR3 reads CASSLGIGWNEQFF. CDR3 sequence (DNA): TGCGCCAGCAGCTTAGGTATAGGGTGGAATGAGCAGTTCTTC.

This clone was observed once. The chain is built from TRBV5-6 and TRBJ2-1; 11 nucleotides line up with TRBD2. The CDR3 loop spans 15 amino acids. Germline V gene sequence: CDR1 SGHDT, CDR2 YYEEEE. V dropped 0 bases and J dropped 6; count of bases not matched to a gene: 2. The CDR3 sequence: CASSLALAGVNEQFF. The DNA of the CDR3 is TGTGCCAGCAGCTTGGCACTAGCGGGAGTCAATGAGCAGTTCTTC.

The chain links TRBV18 to TRBJ2-7, with D perhaps being TRBD1 or TRBD2 (5 bases each). The V and J ends lost 3 bases and 2 bases respectively, with 8 bases between them. CDR3 length: 13 amino acids. Germline-derived CDR1 and CDR2 are KGHSH and LQKENI. The CDR3 sequence is CASSPGETYEQYF. As DNA, the CDR3 is TGTGCCAGCTCACCGGGGGAAACCTACGAGCAGTACTTC.

The rearrangement joins TRBV5-6 to TRBJ2-2; maybe TRBD1 (6 bases). Germline lookup yields CDR1 SGHDT and CDR2 YYEEEE. The CDR3 is 15 residues long. V gave up 2 bases and J gave up 7 bases, with 15 bases separating them. This CDR3 is CASSFTGTSLGELFF. CDR3 coding DNA: TGTGCCAGCAGCTTTACAGGGACATCCCTCGGGGAGCTGTTTTTT.

CDR3 DNA sequence: TGTGCCTCCTCGGAGCGGGGCGGGAGTGTCAATGAGCAGTTCTTC. Translation gives CASSERGGSVNEQFF. The gene calls are TRBV9 and TRBJ2-1; TRBD2 matches at 7 bases. J gave up 6 bases and V 10 bases, and 16 bases lay outside the gene matches. Germline CDR1 reads SGDLS; CDR2 reads YYNGEE. CDR3 size: 15 residues.

The chain couples TRBV5-4 to TRBJ2-1; D is possibly TRBD1 (6 bases). This CDR3 is 14 amino acids long. V lost 2 bases to trimming and J lost 1 base, with 7 bases between them. Looked up from germline, CDR1 is SGHNT and CDR2 is YYREEE (reference sequence). The CDR3 DNA sequence: TGTGCCAGCAGCTTCGGACAGTCCTACAATGAGCAGTTCTTC. It specifies CASSFGQSYNEQFF.

This rearrangement joins TRBV7-9 to TRBJ2-4, with a possible D match to TRBD1 (6 bases). The germline V gene has CDR1 SEHNR and CDR2 FQNEAQ (reference sequence). With 0 bases removed from V and 8 bases from J, the gap between germline ends came to 11 bases. CDR3 length: 14 amino acids. The DNA of the CDR3 is TGTGCCAGCAGCTTAGCGCAGGGGTTGGACATTCAGTACTTC. Amino acids: CASSLAQGLDIQYF. Together with reference TRBV7-9 and TRBJ2-4, the CDR3 gives the full variable domain: DTGVSQNPRHKITKRGQNVTFRCDPISEHNRLYWYRQTLGQGPEFLTYFQNEAQLEKSRLLSDRFSAERPKGSFSTLEIQRTEQGDSAMYLCASSLAQGLDIQYFGAGTRLSVL.

This clone was observed a single time. The chain joins TRBV11-2 to TRBJ2-7, with D maybe TRBD2 (6 bases). CDR1 and CDR2 from the germline V gene are SGHAT and FQNNGV. This CDR3 has 16 residues. The V end was cut by 6 bases, the J end by 2 bases, with 20 bases between. CDR3 nucleotide sequence: TGTGCCAGCAGAAACCCCCGGGACTCACCACCCTACGAGCAGTACTTC. It encodes CASRNPRDSPPYEQYF.

The chain carries TRBV7-8 and TRBJ2-1; a possible D gene is TRBD2 (7 bases). The CDR3 contains 15 residues. Germline V CDR1 and CDR2: SGHVS, FQNEAQ. Trimming cost V 4 bases and J 4 bases, with 14 bases left between them. In DNA, the CDR3 is TGTGCCAGCAGCTGGGGGGCTAGCGGTTACAATGAGCAGTTCTTC. This codes for CASSWGASGYNEQFF.

The chain employs TRBV2 and TRBJ2-3; the match to TRBD1 covers 7 bases. The length of the CDR3 is 13 residues. The germline gives CDR1 SNHLY, CDR2 FYNNEI. The V and J ends lost 4 bases and 7 bases, in that order; junction bases with no gene match: 5. The CDR3 is CASSGTGENTQYF. For the CDR3, the DNA is TGTGCCAGCAGTGGTACAGGGGAGAATACGCAGTATTTT.

The V and J genes are TRBV10-3 and TRBJ2-7; 7 bases are shared with TRBD1. CDR1 and CDR2 from the germline V gene are ENHRY and SYGVKD. The CDR3 totals 13 residues. The ends lost 6 bases at V and 7 bases at J; junction bases unmatched: 9. DNA for the CDR3: TGTGCCATCAGCCGGGGACAGCCCCTGGAGCAGTACTTC. It translates to CAISRGQPLEQYF.

The chain couples TRBV6-1 to TRBJ1-2, with D maybe TRBD1 (6 bases). The germline CDR1 and CDR2 sequences are MNHNS and SASEGT. V was trimmed by 7 bases and J by 1 base, leaving 13 bases between them. This CDR3 contains 14 residues. CDR3 DNA sequence: TGTGCCAGCATCCCCGACAGGAGTAACTATGGCTACACCTTC. It codes for CASIPDRSNYGYTF.

The chain recombines TRBV28 with TRBJ1-6; 10 bases align to TRBD1. Germline V lookup: CDR1 MDHEN, CDR2 SYDVKM. The CDR3 runs 14 residues. V lost 6 bases, J lost 9 bases, and 5 bases stayed unmatched. CDR3 loop: CASSRGTGASPLHF. The DNA for the CDR3 is TGTGCCAGCAGCCGCGGGACAGGGGCTTCACCCCTCCACTTT.

This chain joins TRBV10-3 and TRBJ1-1; 9 nucleotides match TRBD1. Losses at the gene ends were 7 bases for V and 6 bases for J; bases not matched to a gene: 9. Germline V gives CDR1 ENHRY, CDR2 SYGVKD. The CDR3 spans 14 residues. CDR3 bases: TGTGCCATCAAAAGGGACAGGGAGGAGGCTGAAGCTTTCTTT. Its translation: CAIKRDREEAEAFF.

The chain employs TRBV10-3 and TRBJ2-2; possibly TRBD1 for D (5 bases). The germline CDR1 and CDR2 sequences are ENHRY and SYGVKD. Trimming cost V 7 bases and J 3 bases, with 12 bases left between them. This CDR3 comprises 14 residues. The CDR3 loop reads CAIKGQGDTGELFF. The CDR3 bases are TGTGCCATCAAGGGGCAGGGCGACACCGGGGAGCTGTTTTTT.

The chain employs TRBV30 and TRBJ2-3; TRBD2 matches 11 bases. With 0 bases clipped from V and 1 base from J, the junction kept 9 bases outside the gene matches. The CDR3 extends over 18 amino acids. Per germline, CDR1 GTSNPN and CDR2 SVGIG (reference sequence). The CDR3 DNA follows: TGTGCCTGGAGTGTCGCAGCTGGACTAGCGGGTCGCACAGATACGCAGTATTTT. Its protein is CAWSVAAGLAGRTDTQYF.

The chain recombines TRBV28 with TRBJ2-6, with D hard to call. Germline CDR1 reads MDHEN; CDR2 reads SYDVKM. Between the trimmed V and J ends, which lost 5 bases and 0 bases, there was a span of 11 bases. CDR3 length: 16 residues. The CDR3 nucleotides read TGTGCCAGCAGTCCCTTAAAGAGCTCTGGGGCCAACGTCCTGACTTTC. This sequence encodes CASSPLKSSGANVLTF.

The chain uses TRBV9 and TRBJ1-2, with D tentatively TRBD1 (5 bases). Trimming took off 3 bases at V and 4 bases at J, with 13 bases between the two ends. The CDR3 covers 14 residues. Looked up from germline, CDR1 is SGDLS and CDR2 is YYNGEE. CDR3 residues: CASSEGTGLYGYTF. CDR3 nucleotides: TGTGCCAGCAGCGAAGGAACAGGCCTCTATGGCTACACCTTC.

The chain has TRBV5-6 and TRBJ2-2; 9 bases line up with TRBD2. Germline V gene data show CDR1 as SGHDT and CDR2 as YYEEEE. The J segment lost 3 bases and the V segment lost 0 bases, leaving 6 bases of the junction unmatched. This CDR3 contains 17 residues. Written as DNA, the CDR3 is TGTGCCAGCAGCTTGGGTATTACTAGCGGGTACACCGGGGAGCTGTTTTTT. Translating gives CASSLGITSGYTGELFF. Supplemented by reference TRBV5-6 and TRBJ2-2, the full variable domain reads DAGVTQSPTHLIKTRGQQVTLRCSPKSGHDTVSWYQQALGQGPQFIFQYYEEEERQRGNFPDRFSGHQFPNYSSELNVNALLLGDSALYLCASSLGITSGYTGELFFGEGSRLTVL.

The chain uses TRBV28 and TRBJ2-3; 7 bases fit TRBD1. Germline V gene lookup returns CDR1 MDHEN and CDR2 SYDVKM. V trimming: 5 bases; J trimming: 0 bases; junction bases outside the gene matches: 5. CDR3 length: 15 amino acids. The CDR3 DNA is TGTGCCAGCAGTAAGGGACAGCCTAGCACAGATACGCAGTATTTT. Amino acids: CASSKGQPSTDTQYF.

In DNA, the CDR3 is TGTGCCAGCAGCGGTCTCGGGAGGGCCAAGGCCAATGAGCAGTTCTTC. It translates to CASSGLGRAKANEQFF. This chain uses TRBV9 with TRBJ2-1; 8 bases map to TRBD2. The length of the CDR3 is 16 residues. Looked up from germline, CDR1 is SGDLS and CDR2 is YYNGEE. The V segment lost 3 bases and the J segment 6 bases; nucleotides outside the gene matches: 11. Full variable domain (outside the CDR3, taken from reference TRBV9 and TRBJ2-1): DSGVTQTPKHLITATGQRVTLRCSPRSGDLSVYWYQQSLDQGLQFLIQYYNGEERAKGNILERFSAQQFPDLHSELNLSSLELGDSALYFCASSGLGRAKANEQFFGPGTRLTVL.

V gene TRBV19 combines with J gene TRBJ2-6; the match to TRBD1 covers 9 bases. The CDR3 spans 19 residues. The trim removed 7 bases at V and 1 base at J, leaving 14 bases unmatched. CDR1 LNHDA and CDR2 SQIVND come from the germline V gene (reference sequence). The CDR3 loop is CASNQLPGQGESGANVLTF. As DNA, the CDR3 is TGTGCCAGTAACCAATTACCGGGACAGGGTGAATCTGGGGCCAACGTCCTGACTTTC.

The gene calls are TRBV30 and TRBJ2-7; D unclear. The CDR3 has 12 residues. The V end was cut by 2 bases, the J end by 0 bases, with 5 bases between. Germline values: CDR1 GTSNPN, CDR2 SVGIG (reference sequence). The CDR3 loop reads CAWSKSSYEQYF. DNA for the CDR3: TGTGCCTGGAGTAAATCCTCCTACGAGCAGTACTTC.

The chain is built from TRBV28 and TRBJ2-2; 9 nucleotides align to TRBD1. Germline V gene data show CDR1 as MDHEN and CDR2 as SYDVKM. V trimming: 8 bases; J trimming: 5 bases; junction bases outside the gene matches: 6. The CDR3 is 14 amino acids. The CDR3 loop is CASEGQGKTGELFF. The CDR3 coding sequence is TGTGCCAGCGAGGGACAGGGTAAAACCGGGGAGCTGTTTTTT.